This is a list of T cell receptor beta chains from one sample in a study of blood T cell repertoires in COVID-19. Profiled with immunoSEQ multiplex PCR; TCRdb holds only in-frame clones, not every one. The sample yields about 400,000 clones, 88% seen once. Sequencing input: PBMCs or T cells enriched from blood (not recorded which). The receptors shown here come from a woman in her 30s with acute COVID-19. CDR3s include the opening cysteine and the closing phenylalanine or tryptophan. The order of the fields is D gene, V gene, J gene, clone size, CDR3 protein, CDR3 DNA. The D gene is left open where the match is weak. Size is omitted from some rows. Given values are once, few, many or a class for expanded clones.

>.|TRBV9|TRBJ2-7|.
CASSVGHSPPINGYEQYF
TGTGCCAGCAGCGTAGGACATTCTCCCCCTATTAATGGCTACGAGCAGTACTTC
>TRBD2|TRBV3-1/TRBV3-2|TRBJ2-7|.
CASSHSRGVEQYF
TGTGCCAGCAGCCACTCGCGGGGGGTCGAGCAGTACTTC
>.|TRBV28|TRBJ2-7|.
CASSLRGYEQYF
TGTGCCAGCAGTCTCAGGGGCTACGAGCAGTACTTC
>TRBD2|TRBV5-6|TRBJ2-1|.
CASSTSGYNEQFF
TGTGCCAGCAGCACTAGCGGTTACAATGAGCAGTTCTTC
>.|TRBV12-3/TRBV12-4|TRBJ1-2|.
CASKQGHYGYTF
TGTGCCAGCAAACAGGGCCACTATGGCTACACCTTC
>.|TRBV30|TRBJ1-6|.
CAWSLISGANNSPLHF
TGTGCCTGGAGTTTAATTTCAGGGGCAAATAATTCACCCCTCCACTTT
>.|TRBV4-1|TRBJ2-7|once
CASSLRLGSAGMYYEQYF
TGCGCCAGCAGCCTCCGACTGGGATCCGCCGGGATGTACTACGAGCAGTACTTC
>TRBD2|TRBV5-1|TRBJ2-1|.
CASSLGGLAGGYNEQFF
TGCGCCAGCAGCTTGGGAGGACTAGCGGGGGGGTACAATGAGCAGTTCTTC
>TRBD1|TRBV7-9|TRBJ2-1|.
CASSSGTVRGGEQFF
TGTGCCAGCAGCTCAGGGACAGTCCGCGGCGGTGAGCAGTTCTTC
>.|TRBV12-5|TRBJ2-4|once
CASGLVGGTPKNIQYF
TGTGCTAGTGGTTTGGTCGGGGGTACCCCCAAAAACATTCAGTACTTC
>.|TRBV25-1|TRBJ1-6|.
CASRGKPHSPLHF
TGTGCCAGCAGGGGCAAGCCCCATTCACCCCTCCACTTT
>.|TRBV6-5|TRBJ2-3|once
CASSPITGSTDTQYF
TGTGCCAGCAGTCCGATTACAGGGAGCACAGATACGCAGTATTTT
>TRBD1|TRBV7-3|TRBJ1-6|few
CATLIGDSSPLHF
TGTGCCACCCTAATCGGGGACAGCTCACCCCTCCACTTT
>.|TRBV5-1|TRBJ2-4|.
CASTPQGRENIQYF
TGCGCCAGCACCCCACAGGGAAGGGAAAACATTCAGTACTTC
>TRBD1|TRBV6-6|TRBJ2-2|.
CASSRTGGGTGELFF
TGTGCCAGCAGTCGGACAGGGGGCGGGACCGGGGAGCTGTTTTTT
>TRBD1|TRBV30|TRBJ2-1|once
CAWRKGQVPYNEQFF
TGTGCCTGGAGGAAAGGACAGGTTCCCTACAATGAGCAGTTCTTC
>.|TRBV30|TRBJ2-6|once
CAWSSGPGANVLTF
TGTGCCTGGAGTTCAGGTCCTGGGGCCAACGTCCTGACTTTC
>TRBD1|TRBV7-9|TRBJ1-5|once
CASSQGANQPQHF
TGTGCCAGCAGCCAGGGGGCTAATCAGCCCCAGCATTTT
>.|TRBV5-4|TRBJ2-1|.
CASSRTLAATYNEQFF
TGTGCCAGCAGCCGCACCCTGGCGGCTACTTACAATGAGCAGTTCTTC
>TRBD1|TRBV13|TRBJ2-5|.
CASSWDRGETQYF
TGTGCCAGCAGCTGGGACAGGGGGGAGACCCAGTACTTC
>.|TRBV29-1|TRBJ2-2|.
CSVGTQNTGELFF
TGCAGCGTTGGAACACAGAACACCGGGGAGCTGTTTTTT
>TRBD1|TRBV5-1|TRBJ2-5|.
CASSSGTGGQTQYF
TGCGCCAGCAGCTCCGGGACAGGGGGACAGACCCAGTACTTC
>.|TRBV30|TRBJ1-1|.
CAWSVIRRGGTEAFF
TGTGCCTGGAGTGTAATTAGGAGGGGTGGCACTGAAGCTTTCTTT
>.|TRBV5-6|TRBJ1-6|.
CASSLEGVNSPLHF
TGTGCCAGCAGCTTGGAAGGGGTCAATTCACCCCTCCACTTT
>.|TRBV7-2|TRBJ2-3|.
CASSFPGTTSTDTQYF
TGTGCCAGCAGCTTTCCCGGTACTACCTCCACAGATACGCAGTATTTT
>.|TRBV6-2/TRBV6-3|TRBJ1-2|.
CASSYAVAVPGYTF
TGTGCCAGCAGTTACGCGGTGGCGGTCCCTGGCTACACCTTC
>TRBD1|TRBV2|TRBJ1-3|once
CASTGTGRNTIYF
TGTGCCAGCACCGGGACAGGAAGAAACACCATATATTTT
>.|TRBV12-3/TRBV12-4|TRBJ2-1|.
CASSLGTAHEQFF
TGTGCCAGCAGTTTGGGCACGGCCCATGAGCAGTTCTTC
>TRBD2|TRBV2|TRBJ2-1|.
CASSAGGAYNEQFF
TGTGCCAGCAGTGCCGGGGGGGCCTACAATGAGCAGTTCTTC
>.|TRBV3-1/TRBV3-2|TRBJ1-1|.
CASSPPGRNTEAFF
TGTGCCAGCAGCCCTCCGGGAAGGAACACTGAAGCTTTCTTT
>.|TRBV30|TRBJ1-1|.
CAWSPRVSGVKNTEAFF
TGTGCCTGGAGCCCTAGAGTATCAGGGGTAAAGAACACTGAAGCTTTCTTT
>.|TRBV7-3|TRBJ2-3|.
CASSLRGGATDTQYF
TGTGCCAGCAGCTTAAGAGGGGGGGCCACAGATACGCAGTATTTT
>TRBD1|TRBV2|TRBJ1-4|.
CASSPRDSWLSMFF
TGTGCCAGCAGCCCGAGGGACAGCTGGTTGTCGATGTTTTTT
>.|TRBV5-1|TRBJ1-2|.
CASRIAPGLDGYTF
TGCGCCAGCAGGATCGCCCCGGGATTAGATGGCTACACCTTC
>.|TRBV30|TRBJ1-2|.
CAWSGDNGYTF
TGTGCCTGGAGTGGGGACAATGGCTACACCTTC
>.|TRBV29-1|TRBJ1-6|.
CSVSRYGTVDSPLHF
TGCAGCGTCTCCCGTTACGGGACTGTAGATTCACCCCTCCACTTT
>.|TRBV5-1|TRBJ1-2|.
CASSLEANGYTF
TGCGCCAGCAGCTTGGAAGCGAATGGCTACACCTTC
>TRBD1|TRBV6-4|TRBJ1-1|many
CASKPTGTGGNTEAFF
TGTGCCAGCAAGCCTACCGGGACAGGGGGTAACACTGAAGCTTTCTTT
>TRBD1|TRBV9|TRBJ2-7|.
CASSVVPAEGTGNYEQYF
TGTGCCAGCAGCGTAGTTCCGGCTGAGGGGACAGGGAATTACGAGCAGTACTTC
>.|TRBV4-1|TRBJ1-1|.
CASSQDQTGRRTEAFF
TGCGCCAGCAGCCAAGATCAAACTGGGAGGAGGACTGAAGCTTTCTTT
>.|TRBV5-1|TRBJ2-5|.
CASSLRGGEETQYF
TGCGCCAGCAGCTTGCGAGGGGGTGAGGAGACCCAGTACTTC
>TRBD1|TRBV19|TRBJ2-1|.
CASNSGTAKNRYNEQFF
TGTGCCAGTAACTCCGGGACAGCCAAAAACCGCTACAATGAGCAGTTCTTC
>.|TRBV4-1|TRBJ2-1|.
CASREVPLGGPLEQFF
TGCGCCAGCAGGGAAGTACCGTTGGGGGGGCCACTTGAGCAGTTCTTC
>.|TRBV12-1|TRBJ2-3|.
CASSFAPGQGSVGTDTQYF
TGTGCCAGCAGCTTTGCGCCGGGACAGGGGTCCGTTGGCACAGATACGCAGTATTTT
>.|TRBV2|TRBJ2-2|.
CASSVRRGKNTGELFF
TGTGCCAGCAGTGTGAGGCGGGGAAAGAACACCGGGGAGCTGTTTTTT
>.|TRBV24-1|TRBJ2-7|.
CATSQTGTYEQYF
TGTGCCACCAGTCAGACAGGAACCTACGAGCAGTACTTC
>TRBD1|TRBV29-1|TRBJ1-1|few
CSVDTAGDRAFF
TGCAGCGTTGATACCGCGGGGGACAGGGCTTTCTTT
>.|TRBV30|TRBJ2-7|.
CAWETRVYSYEQYF
TGTGCCTGGGAAACCAGGGTTTACTCCTACGAGCAGTACTTC
>.|TRBV19|TRBJ2-3|.
CASSSSDTQYF
TGTGCCAGTAGTTCCTCAGATACGCAGTATTTT
>.|TRBV6-2/TRBV6-3|TRBJ1-1|.
CASSYRVGTAEAFF
TGTGCCAGCAGTTACCGTGTGGGGACTGCCGAAGCTTTCTTT
>TRBD1|TRBV27|TRBJ2-7|few
CASSLLAGTGDEQYF
TGTGCCAGCAGTTTATTGGCCGGGACAGGGGACGAGCAGTACTTC
>TRBD1|TRBV7-3|TRBJ2-2|.
CASSLDPDRGVNTGELFF
TGTGCCAGCAGCTTAGACCCGGACAGGGGAGTGAACACCGGGGAGCTGTTTTTT
>.|TRBV24-1|TRBJ1-1|.
CATSDRTWGQNTEAFF
TGTGCCACCAGTGACCGGACGTGGGGACAGAACACTGAAGCTTTCTTT
>.|TRBV9|TRBJ2-7|.
CASSVDINEQYF
TGTGCCAGCAGCGTGGACATCAACGAGCAGTACTTC
>TRBD2|TRBV5-1|TRBJ2-1|.
CASSERGGREQFF
TGCGCCAGCAGTGAGCGGGGGGGCCGGGAGCAGTTCTTC